Below, 31 T cell receptor beta chains from the same sample are listed, as sequenced in a study of regulatory and conventional T cells in RAG deficiency. Blood CD4+ CD25-low CD127-high conventional T cells supplied the genomic DNA template. Method: immunoSEQ multiplex PCR; TCRdb's copy keeps in-frame clones and lacks some. The table records some 21,000 clones, 95% to 97% of them present only once. The data also belong to a second study, concerning regulatory T cells. Turning to that study: The primer mix had 52 TRBV and 13 TRBJ primers.

The sample comprised CD25- CD4+ T cells sorted from blood. The receptor source for this set is a human donor in good health.

The J gene is TRBJ1-6, the V gene TRBV11-2; D gene ambiguous. Trimming cost V 5 bases and J 13 bases, with 15 bases left between them. This CDR3 has 13 amino acids. Germline CDR1 reads SGHAT; CDR2 reads FQNNGV. The CDR3 DNA reads TGTGCCAGCAGCGCCTCAACGGTTTCCCCCCTCCACTTT. Residues: CASSASTVSPLHF.

J is TRBJ1-1 and V is TRBV18; weak D call: TRBD1 (5 bases). The CDR3 runs to 15 residues. V lost 5 bases to trimming and J lost 2 bases, with 15 bases between them. Per germline, CDR1 KGHSH and CDR2 LQKENI. The CDR3 reads CASSNLRARNTEAFF. CDR3 bases: TGTGCCAGCTCAAACCTCAGGGCCCGAAACACTGAAGCTTTCTTT.

The chain recombines TRBV2 with TRBJ1-2; TRBD1 might be the D (6 bases). Germline V gene lookup returns CDR1 SNHLY and CDR2 FYNNEI. Trimming shortened V by 7 bases and J by 8 bases, and 23 bases separated the two germline ends. The CDR3 consists of 15 residues. CDR3 region: CASTTRGHGKTGYTF. The CDR3 DNA sequence: TGTGCCAGCACCACCAGGGGCCACGGAAAAACAGGCTACACCTTC.

The chain has TRBV28 and TRBJ2-7, with 8 bases aligning to TRBD2. The length of the CDR3 is 15 residues. V gave up 3 bases and J gave up 2 bases; unmatched junction bases: 6. Germline CDR1 MDHEN, CDR2 SYDVKM. This chain's CDR3 is CASSFRGRLTYEQYF. CDR3 coding DNA: TGTGCCAGCAGTTTTCGCGGGAGGCTGACCTACGAGCAGTACTTC.

The V and J genes are TRBV7-8 and TRBJ1-1; no firm D call. This CDR3 is built from 10 residues. The germline V gene encodes CDR1 SGHVS and CDR2 FQNEAQ. The ends were cut back, 1 base at V and 12 bases at J, with 6 bases in the middle. The CDR3 nucleotides read TGTGCCAGCAGCTTAGTTTTAACTTTCTTT. Residues: CASSLVLTFF.

The chain joins TRBV6-1 to TRBJ2-3; D gene uncertain. The germline V gene encodes CDR1 MNHNS and CDR2 SASEGT. V lost 8 bases to trimming and J lost 2 bases, with 14 bases between them. This CDR3 comprises 14 residues. CDR3 loop: CASSLRDSTDTQYF. The CDR3 DNA is TGTGCCAGCTCCCTCCGAGACTCCACAGATACGCAGTATTTT.

This clone was seen once. CDR3 coding DNA: TGTGCCAGCGGGGCCGGGACACAGAGGAAAGATCGTGAAGCTTTCTTT. Protein product: CASGAGTQRKDREAFF. The V call is TRBV13, the J call TRBJ1-1; possible D gene TRBD1, 6 bases. Trimming removed 8 bases from V and 7 bases from J, with 26 bases in between. Germline CDR1 and CDR2: PRHDT and FYEKMQ (reference sequence). The CDR3 contains 16 residues.

The gene calls are TRBV5-1 and TRBJ1-1; a weak D match, TRBD1 (5 bases). Trimming left V 7 bases short and J 0 bases short, with 13 bases between. This CDR3 has 14 residues. Germline-derived CDR1 and CDR2 are SGHRS and YFSETQ. The CDR3 region is CASQTGAVNTEAFF. Written as DNA, the CDR3 is TGCGCCAGCCAAACAGGAGCCGTGAACACTGAAGCTTTCTTT.

The chain carries TRBV28 and TRBJ1-4; D is undetermined. Looked up from germline, CDR1 is MDHEN and CDR2 is SYDVKM. Trimming removed 7 bases from V and 5 bases from J, with 11 bases in between. The CDR3 spans 13 residues. The CDR3 reads CASTGSENEKLFF. The CDR3 coding sequence is TGTGCCAGCACGGGGAGCGAGAATGAAAAACTGTTTTTT.

CDR3: CAISAPLQGDEQFF. The CDR3 DNA reads as TGTGCCATCAGTGCCCCATTACAAGGGGATGAGCAGTTCTTC. V usage is TRBV10-3 and J usage is TRBJ2-1, with D possibly matching TRBD1 (5 bases). V was clipped by 4 bases and J by 8 bases, with 15 bases between them. This CDR3 comprises 14 residues. CDR1 ENHRY and CDR2 SYGVKD come from the germline V gene.

V and J are TRBV4-1 and TRBJ1-6, with unresolved D. The ends were cut back, 0 bases at V and 7 bases at J, with 7 bases in the middle. This CDR3 comprises 14 residues. Germline V gene sequence: CDR1 MGHRA, CDR2 YSYEKL. DNA for the CDR3: TGCGCCAGCAGCCAAGACAGGTACAATTCACCCCTCCACTTT. Amino acid sequence: CASSQDRYNSPLHF.

V usage is TRBV4-3 and J usage is TRBJ1-2; D unresolved. This CDR3 is built from 16 residues. The germline V and J ends were trimmed by 4 bases and 1 base, with 16 bases remaining between them. Per the germline V gene, CDR1 is LGHNA and CDR2 is YSLEER. The DNA of the CDR3 is TGCGCCAGCAGCCCCTTCCCAGAGACTAATAACTATGGCTACACCTTC. It codes for CASSPFPETNNYGYTF.

The gene calls are TRBV25-1 and TRBJ1-6, with TRBD1 as a possible D gene (5 bases). Germline values: CDR1 MGHDK, CDR2 SYGVNS. The CDR3 extends over 13 amino acids. The germline V and J ends were trimmed by 1 base and 9 bases, with 7 bases remaining between them. The CDR3 bases are TGTGCCAGCAGTGAATGGGGCGGTTCACCCCTCCACTTT. Translation gives CASSEWGGSPLHF.

The chain has TRBV27 and TRBJ1-6; D is unresolved. The CDR3 covers 18 residues. V lost 4 bases to trimming and J lost 4 bases, with 20 bases between them. CDR1 is MNHEY and CDR2 is SMNVEV in the germline V gene (reference sequence). The CDR3 region has the DNA TGTGCCAGCAGTTCCTTTGCCCAGGCCTCCTGGTATAATTCACCCCTCCACTTT. Its protein product is CASSSFAQASWYNSPLHF.

The V and J genes are TRBV29-1 and TRBJ1-2, with no clear D. Looked up from germline, CDR1 is SQVTM and CDR2 is ANQGSEA. The length of the CDR3 is 11 residues. The germline V and J ends were trimmed by 7 bases and 3 bases, with 9 bases remaining between them. The CDR3 loop reads CSAHTYYGYTF. The CDR3 coding sequence is TGCAGCGCTCACACGTACTATGGCTACACCTTC.

The V call is TRBV5-1, the J call TRBJ2-3; 11 nucleotides align to TRBD2. The CDR3 contains 17 residues. V lost 2 bases, J lost 0 bases, and 5 bases stayed unmatched. Germline V lookup: CDR1 SGHRS, CDR2 YFSETQ. CDR3 bases: TGCGCCAGCAGCTTAGGGACTAGCGGATCTAGCACAGATACGCAGTATTTT. Amino acids: CASSLGTSGSSTDTQYF.

This rearrangement joins TRBV9 to TRBJ1-1; D unresolved. This CDR3 spans 17 amino acids. Per germline, CDR1 SGDLS and CDR2 YYNGEE. The ends were cut back, 4 bases at V and 0 bases at J, with 19 bases in the middle. CDR3 in DNA: TGTGCCAGCAGCCGGGAAACCCCCCGTAGGGTGAACACTGAAGCTTTCTTT. Amino acids: CASSRETPRRVNTEAFF. Using reference TRBV9 and TRBJ1-1 for the parts outside the CDR3, the full variable domain is DSGVTQTPKHLITATGQRVTLRCSPRSGDLSVYWYQQSLDQGLQFLIQYYNGEERAKGNILERFSAQQFPDLHSELNLSSLELGDSALYFCASSRETPRRVNTEAFFGQGTRLTVV.

The chain employs TRBV7-2 and TRBJ1-1, with D possibly being TRBD1 (5 bases). Trimming took 6 bases from V and 0 from J, leaving 11 bases between them. The CDR3 has 14 amino acids. Germline CDR1 and CDR2: SGHTA and FQGNSA. The DNA for the CDR3 is TGTGCCAGCAGTTTGGGACTGATGAACACTGAAGCTTTCTTT. It is translated as CASSLGLMNTEAFF.

The chain has TRBV28 and TRBJ1-5, with 12 bases matching TRBD1. The V and J ends lost 5 bases and 3 bases, in that order; junction bases with no gene match: 14. CDR1 MDHEN and CDR2 SYDVKM come from the germline V gene. The CDR3 totals 19 residues. CDR3 in DNA: TGTGCCAGCAGTACACCCTCCTGGGGACAGGGGGCCCTCAATCAGCCCCAGCATTTT. This translates into CASSTPSWGQGALNQPQHF.

As regards this clone: The same CDR3 arises from other DNA sequences in this sample as well. The rearrangement uses TRBV18 and TRBJ1-1; 8 positions match TRBD1. This CDR3 has 14 amino acids. CDR1 and CDR2 (germline): KGHSH, LQKENI. V was clipped by 2 bases and J by 2 bases; unmatched bases: 1. CDR3 in amino acids: CASSPGQGNTEAFF. The CDR3 nucleotides are TGTGCCAGCTCACCAGGACAGGGTAACACTGAAGCTTTCTTT.

The J gene is TRBJ1-4, the V gene TRBV28; D may be TRBD1 (6 bases). Germline V CDR1 and CDR2: MDHEN, SYDVKM. The CDR3 runs to 16 residues. The V gene lost 3 bases and the J gene lost 1 base, with 12 bases spanning the gap. The DNA of the CDR3 is TGTGCCAGCAGTTTTGACGCAGGGGAAACTAATGAAAAACTGTTTTTT. As protein: CASSFDAGETNEKLFF. The complete variable domain, with remaining parts taken from reference TRBV28 and TRBJ1-4, reads DVKVTQSSRYLVKRTGEKVFLECVQDMDHENMFWYRQDPGLGLRLIYFSYDVKMKEKGDIPEGYSVSREKKERFSLILESASTNQTSMYLCASSFDAGETNEKLFFGSGTQLSVL.

This chain connects TRBV7-8 to TRBJ2-2; 16 positions agree with TRBD2. CDR1 SGHVS and CDR2 FQNEAQ come from the germline V gene. This CDR3 comprises 20 residues. The junction had 10 bases not matched to a gene; V was cut back by 4 bases and J by 2 bases. This CDR3 reads CASSYSGTSGGAINTGELFF. For the CDR3, the DNA is TGTGCCAGCAGCTACTCCGGGACTAGCGGGGGGGCGATAAACACCGGGGAGCTGTTTTTT.

This clone was detected only once. This chain joins TRBV6-5 and TRBJ2-7; TRBD1 aligns across 10 bases. CDR1 is MNHEY, CDR2 SVGAGI, per germline. CDR3 length: 14 residues. The V gene end was trimmed by 5 bases and the J gene end by 6 bases; junction bases not matched to a gene: 7. The CDR3 protein is CASSPGTGVPEQYF. The CDR3 DNA sequence: TGTGCCAGCAGTCCCGGGACAGGGGTTCCCGAGCAGTACTTC.

V and J are TRBV28 and TRBJ1-3; unclear D gene. The germline V gene encodes CDR1 MDHEN and CDR2 SYDVKM. V was trimmed by 1 base and J by 0 bases, leaving 7 bases between them. This CDR3 has 15 residues. This chain's CDR3 is CASSLLRVSGNTIYF. CDR3 nucleotide sequence: TGTGCCAGCAGTTTATTACGAGTCTCTGGAAACACCATATATTTT.

Note on this clone: The junction departs from germline at one end; a sequencing error may be responsible. This chain connects TRBV28 to TRBJ1-4; 7 bases are shared with TRBD1. Germline V gene lookup returns CDR1 MDHEN and CDR2 SYDVKM. The length of the CDR3 is 11 residues. CDR3 nucleotides: TGTGCCAGCAGTTTAGCATGGGACAGTCACTTT. This translates into CASSLAWDSHF.

The chain employs TRBV11-2 and TRBJ2-3; the D is unclear. CDR3 size: 15 residues. Germline CDR1 is SGHAT and CDR2 is FQNNGV. V was pared by 1 base and J by 3 bases, with 11 bases between. CDR3 protein: CASSLAAVSTDTQYF. In DNA form, the CDR3 reads TGTGCCAGCAGCTTAGCTGCGGTATCAACAGATACGCAGTATTTT.

The genes are TRBV5-1 and TRBJ1-1, with TRBD1 as a possible D gene (5 bases). The V end lost 0 bases, the J end lost 1 base, and 7 bases lay between the germline ends. The CDR3 is made up of 14 amino acids. The germline V gene has CDR1 SGHRS and CDR2 YFSETQ. The CDR3 sequence: CASSLATGNTEAFF. CDR3 coding DNA: TGCGCCAGCAGCTTGGCTACAGGGAACACTGAAGCTTTCTTT. Full variable domain (outside the CDR3, taken from reference TRBV5-1 and TRBJ1-1): KAGVTQTPRYLIKTRGQQVTLSCSPISGHRSVSWYQQTPGQGLQFLFEYFSETQRNKGNFPGRFSGRQFSNSRSEMNVSTLELGDSALYLCASSLATGNTEAFFGQGTRLTVV.

The chain links TRBV6-1 to TRBJ2-2; the D gene is possibly TRBD2 (5 bases). V lost 0 bases and J lost 5, with 10 bases in between. Per germline, CDR1 MNHNS and CDR2 SASEGT. The CDR3 is 15 amino acids. The CDR3 bases are TGTGCCAGCAGTGAAGCGAATTGGGAGACCGGGGAGCTGTTTTTT. Translation gives CASSEANWETGELFF.

This chain joins TRBV18 and TRBJ1-1, with 7 bases lining up with TRBD1. The J segment lost 3 bases and the V segment lost 4 bases, leaving 8 bases of the junction unmatched. Germline V gene sequence: CDR1 KGHSH, CDR2 LQKENI. This CDR3 comprises 15 residues. CDR3 sequence: CASSQGQVLDTEAFF. The CDR3 nucleotides read TGTGCCAGCTCACAAGGACAGGTCCTTGACACTGAAGCTTTCTTT.

The chain combines TRBV6-1 with TRBJ1-1; perhaps TRBD1 as D (6 bases). Trimming took 6 bases from V and 7 from J, leaving 15 bases between them. This CDR3 has 13 amino acids. CDR1 MNHNS and CDR2 SASEGT come from the germline V gene. This CDR3 is CASRTLLQGEAFF. In DNA form, the CDR3 reads TGTGCCAGCAGGACTTTATTACAGGGTGAAGCTTTCTTT.

V gene TRBV19 combines with J gene TRBJ2-2; D remains unclear. V was pared by 4 bases and J by 7 bases, with 10 bases between. CDR3 length: 13 residues. Looked up from germline, CDR1 is LNHDA and CDR2 is SQIVND (reference sequence). Here the CDR3 reads CASSTFQDGELFF. In DNA form, the CDR3 reads TGTGCCAGTAGTACCTTCCAGGACGGGGAGCTGTTTTTT. The variable domain in full, completed from reference TRBV19 and TRBJ2-2, reads DGGITQSPKYLFRKEGQNVTLSCEQNLNHDAMYWYRQDPGQGLRLIYYSQIVNDFQKGDIAEGYSVSREKKESFPLTVTSAQKNPTAFYLCASSTFQDGELFFGEGSRLTVL.